This T cell receptor beta chain was recovered during a study of human thymus T cells. Study results and limitations: Unrelated individuals were reported by related research to share highly overlapping thymic repertoires.

Germline CDR1 MDHEN, CDR2 SYDVKM. The CDR3 spans 17 residues. With 2 bases clipped from V and 1 base from J, the junction kept 5 bases outside the gene matches. Regarding this clone: Its target is not known.

Thymus tissue for the work was resected from patients undergoing corrective heart surgery. Infants, healthy and Finnish, who were having corrective surgery for congenital heart defects served as donors. Data came from immunoSEQ multiplex PCR; TCRdb stores just in-frame clones and leaves some out. The sample has 100,000 to 150,000 clones; around 94% are singletons. This rearrangement joins TRBV28 to TRBJ2-3, with TRBD2 matching 11 bases. Sequenced input: thymus tissue. The TCR sequence derives from a boy under three years old with a congenital heart defect but otherwise immunologically healthy. CDR3 amino acids: CASSLHSGGACTDTQYF. The CDR3 DNA reads TGTGCCAGCAGTTTACATAGCGGGGGGGCCTGCACAGATACGCAGTATTTT.